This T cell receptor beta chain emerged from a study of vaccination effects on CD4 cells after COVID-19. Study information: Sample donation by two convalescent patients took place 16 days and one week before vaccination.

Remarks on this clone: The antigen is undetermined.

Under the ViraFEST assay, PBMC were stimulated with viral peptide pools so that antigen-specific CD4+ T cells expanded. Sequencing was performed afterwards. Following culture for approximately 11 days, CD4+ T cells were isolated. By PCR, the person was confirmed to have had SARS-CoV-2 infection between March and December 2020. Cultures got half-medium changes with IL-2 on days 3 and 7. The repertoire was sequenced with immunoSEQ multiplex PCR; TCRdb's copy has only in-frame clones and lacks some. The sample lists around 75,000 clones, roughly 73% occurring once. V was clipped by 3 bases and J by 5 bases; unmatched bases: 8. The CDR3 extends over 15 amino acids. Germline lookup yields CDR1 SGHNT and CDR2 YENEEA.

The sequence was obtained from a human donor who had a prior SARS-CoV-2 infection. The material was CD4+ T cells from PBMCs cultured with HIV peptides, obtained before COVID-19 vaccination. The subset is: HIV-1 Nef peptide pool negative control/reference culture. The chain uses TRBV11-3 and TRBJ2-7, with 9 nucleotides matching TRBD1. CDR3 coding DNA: TGTGCCAGCAGCTTTAGGGGGGACAGGGCGGACGAGCAGTACTTC. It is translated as CASSFRGDRADEQYF.